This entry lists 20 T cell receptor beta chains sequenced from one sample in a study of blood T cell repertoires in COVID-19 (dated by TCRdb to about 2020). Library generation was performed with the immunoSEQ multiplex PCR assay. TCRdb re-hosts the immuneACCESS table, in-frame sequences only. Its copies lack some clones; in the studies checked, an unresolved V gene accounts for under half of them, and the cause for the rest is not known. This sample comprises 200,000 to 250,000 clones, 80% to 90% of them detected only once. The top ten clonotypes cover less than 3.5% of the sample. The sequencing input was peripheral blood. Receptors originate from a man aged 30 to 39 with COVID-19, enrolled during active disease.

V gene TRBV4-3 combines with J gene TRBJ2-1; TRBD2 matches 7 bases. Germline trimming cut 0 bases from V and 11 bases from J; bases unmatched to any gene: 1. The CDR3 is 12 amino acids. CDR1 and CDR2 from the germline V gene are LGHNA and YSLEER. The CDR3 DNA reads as TGCGCCAGCAGCCAAGATGGGACTAAGCAGTTCTTC. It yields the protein CASSQDGTKQFF.

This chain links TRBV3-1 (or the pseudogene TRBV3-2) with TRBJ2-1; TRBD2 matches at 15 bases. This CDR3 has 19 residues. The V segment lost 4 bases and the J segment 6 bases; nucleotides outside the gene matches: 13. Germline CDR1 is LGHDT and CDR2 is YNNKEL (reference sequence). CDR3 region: CASSPGLAGGTLLGNEQFF. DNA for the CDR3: TGTGCCAGCAGCCCAGGACTAGCGGGGGGGACTCTGTTAGGCAATGAGCAGTTCTTC.

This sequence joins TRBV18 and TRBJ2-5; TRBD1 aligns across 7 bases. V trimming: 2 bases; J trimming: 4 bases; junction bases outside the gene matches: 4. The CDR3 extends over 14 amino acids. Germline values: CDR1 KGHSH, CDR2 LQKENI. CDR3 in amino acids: CASSPNRGRETQYF. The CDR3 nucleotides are TGTGCCAGCTCACCAAACAGGGGTCGAGAGACCCAGTACTTC.

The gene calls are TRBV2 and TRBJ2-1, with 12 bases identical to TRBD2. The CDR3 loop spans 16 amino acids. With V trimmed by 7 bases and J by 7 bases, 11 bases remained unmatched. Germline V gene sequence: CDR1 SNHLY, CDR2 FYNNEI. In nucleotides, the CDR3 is TGTGCCAGCAACAAGGAGACTAGCGGGAGTTTGAATGAGCAGTTCTTC. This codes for CASNKETSGSLNEQFF.

As DNA, the CDR3 is TGTGCCAGCAGCTTGGACCGACATCCCTATAATTCACCCCTCCACTTT. It encodes CASSLDRHPYNSPLHF. The genes are TRBV5-6 and TRBJ1-6; D unresolved. CDR1 SGHDT and CDR2 YYEEEE come from the germline V gene. Trimming left V 0 bases short and J 2 bases short, with 9 bases between. This CDR3 is built from 16 residues.

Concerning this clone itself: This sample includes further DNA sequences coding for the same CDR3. As DNA, the CDR3 is TGTGCCAGCAGCTTAAGGCGAGGAGAGACCCAGTACTTC. It translates to CASSLRRGETQYF. The chain links TRBV7-2 to TRBJ2-5, with unresolved D. In germline, CDR1 is SGHTA, CDR2 FQGNSA. V shed 2 bases and J shed 4 bases, with 8 bases lying between them. This CDR3 is built from 13 residues.

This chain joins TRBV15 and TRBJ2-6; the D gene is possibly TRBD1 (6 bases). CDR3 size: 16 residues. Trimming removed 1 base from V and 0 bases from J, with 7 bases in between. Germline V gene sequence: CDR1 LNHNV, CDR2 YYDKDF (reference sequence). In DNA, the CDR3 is TGTGCCACCAGCAGAGGGACAGCCTCTGGGGCCAACGTCCTGACTTTC. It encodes CATSRGTASGANVLTF.

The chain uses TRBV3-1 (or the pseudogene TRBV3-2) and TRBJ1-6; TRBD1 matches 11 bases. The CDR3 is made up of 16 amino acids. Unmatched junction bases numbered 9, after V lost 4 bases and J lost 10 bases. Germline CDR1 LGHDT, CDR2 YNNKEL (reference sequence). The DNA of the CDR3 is TGTGCCAGCAGCCTAGGGACAGGGGGATATCGGTCACCCCTCCACTTT. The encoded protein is CASSLGTGGYRSPLHF.

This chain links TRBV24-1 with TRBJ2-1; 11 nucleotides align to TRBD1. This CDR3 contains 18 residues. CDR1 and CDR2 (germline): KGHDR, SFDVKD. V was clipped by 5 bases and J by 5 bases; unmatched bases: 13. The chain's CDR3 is CATSAQLGRGQGDNEQFF. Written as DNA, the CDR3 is TGTGCCACCAGTGCCCAACTGGGACGGGGACAGGGGGACAATGAGCAGTTCTTC.

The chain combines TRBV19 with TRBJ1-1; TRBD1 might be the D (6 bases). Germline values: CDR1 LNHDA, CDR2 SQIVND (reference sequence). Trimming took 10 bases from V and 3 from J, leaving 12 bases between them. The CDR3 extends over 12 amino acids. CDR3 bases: TGTGCCACCGGGAACAGGGACACTGAAGCTTTCTTT. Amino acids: CATGNRDTEAFF. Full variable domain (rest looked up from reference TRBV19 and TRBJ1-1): DGGITQSPKYLFRKEGQNVTLSCEQNLNHDAMYWYRQDPGQGLRLIYYSQIVNDFQKGDIAEGYSVSREKKESFPLTVTSAQKNPTAFYLCATGNRDTEAFFGQGTRLTVV.

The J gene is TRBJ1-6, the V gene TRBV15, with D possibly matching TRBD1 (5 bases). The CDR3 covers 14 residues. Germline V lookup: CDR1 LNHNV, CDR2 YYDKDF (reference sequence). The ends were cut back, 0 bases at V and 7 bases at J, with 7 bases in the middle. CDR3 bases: TGTGCCACCAGCAGAGATCCAGGGAATTCACCCCTCCACTTT. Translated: CATSRDPGNSPLHF.

CDR3 protein: CASSLDVRGETQYF. DNA of the CDR3: TGTGCCAGCAGCTTAGACGTCAGGGGAGAGACCCAGTACTTC. V and J are TRBV7-2 and TRBJ2-5, with TRBD1 as a possible D gene (6 bases). Germline V gene data show CDR1 as SGHTA and CDR2 as FQGNSA. The germline V and J ends were trimmed by 1 base and 4 bases, with 10 bases remaining between them. The CDR3 has 14 residues.

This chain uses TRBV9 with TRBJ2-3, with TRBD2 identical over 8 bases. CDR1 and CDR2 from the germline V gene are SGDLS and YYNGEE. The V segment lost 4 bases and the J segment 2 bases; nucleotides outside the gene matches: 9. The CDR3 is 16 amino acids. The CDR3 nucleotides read TGTGCCAGCAGCCCACACCCGGGGGGGAACACAGATACGCAGTATTTT. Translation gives CASSPHPGGNTDTQYF.

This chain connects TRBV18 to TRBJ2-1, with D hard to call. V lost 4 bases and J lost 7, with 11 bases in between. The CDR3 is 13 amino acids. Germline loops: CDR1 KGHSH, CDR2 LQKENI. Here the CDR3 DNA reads TGTGCCAGCTCACGCCCCCCGGGTAATGAGCAGTTCTTC. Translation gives CASSRPPGNEQFF.

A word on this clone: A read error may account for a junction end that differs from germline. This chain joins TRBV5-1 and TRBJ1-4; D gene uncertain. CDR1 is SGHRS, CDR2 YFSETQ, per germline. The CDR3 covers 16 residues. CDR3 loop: CASSLVAGSTNDKLFF. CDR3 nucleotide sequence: TGCGCCAGCAGCTTGGTTGCGGGATCAACTAATGATAAACTGTTTTTT.

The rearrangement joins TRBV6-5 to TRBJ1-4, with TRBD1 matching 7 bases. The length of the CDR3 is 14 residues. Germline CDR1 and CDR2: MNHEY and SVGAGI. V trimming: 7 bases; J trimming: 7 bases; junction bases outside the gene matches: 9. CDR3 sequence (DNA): TGTGCCAGCACCCAATCAGGGGGTTCTGAAAAACTGTTTTTT. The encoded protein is CASTQSGGSEKLFF.

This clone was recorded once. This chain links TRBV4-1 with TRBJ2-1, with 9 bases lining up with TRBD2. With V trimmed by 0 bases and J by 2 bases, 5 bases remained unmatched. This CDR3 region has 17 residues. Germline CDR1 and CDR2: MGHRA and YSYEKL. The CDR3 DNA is TGCGCCAGCAGCCAAGATGCTGCGGGAGGGCCCTACAATGAGCAGTTCTTC. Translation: CASSQDAAGGPYNEQFF.

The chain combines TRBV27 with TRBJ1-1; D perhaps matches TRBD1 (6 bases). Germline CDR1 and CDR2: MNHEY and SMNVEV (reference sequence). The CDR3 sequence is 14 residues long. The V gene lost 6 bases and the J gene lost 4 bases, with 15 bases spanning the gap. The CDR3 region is CASSLQGWSTEAFF. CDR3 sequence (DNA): TGTGCCAGCAGCCTACAGGGTTGGAGCACTGAAGCTTTCTTT.

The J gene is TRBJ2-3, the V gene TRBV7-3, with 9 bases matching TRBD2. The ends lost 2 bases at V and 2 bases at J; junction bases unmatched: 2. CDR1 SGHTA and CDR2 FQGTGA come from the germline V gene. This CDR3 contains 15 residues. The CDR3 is CASSLGLAYTDTQYF. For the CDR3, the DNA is TGTGCCAGCAGCTTAGGACTAGCGTACACAGATACGCAGTATTTT.

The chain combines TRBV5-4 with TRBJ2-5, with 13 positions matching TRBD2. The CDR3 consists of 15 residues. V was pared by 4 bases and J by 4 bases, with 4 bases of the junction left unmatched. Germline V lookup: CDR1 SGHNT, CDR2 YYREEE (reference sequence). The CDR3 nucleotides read TGTGCCAGCAGCGTTAGACTAGCGGGGGGAGAGACCCAGTACTTC. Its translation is CASSVRLAGGETQYF.